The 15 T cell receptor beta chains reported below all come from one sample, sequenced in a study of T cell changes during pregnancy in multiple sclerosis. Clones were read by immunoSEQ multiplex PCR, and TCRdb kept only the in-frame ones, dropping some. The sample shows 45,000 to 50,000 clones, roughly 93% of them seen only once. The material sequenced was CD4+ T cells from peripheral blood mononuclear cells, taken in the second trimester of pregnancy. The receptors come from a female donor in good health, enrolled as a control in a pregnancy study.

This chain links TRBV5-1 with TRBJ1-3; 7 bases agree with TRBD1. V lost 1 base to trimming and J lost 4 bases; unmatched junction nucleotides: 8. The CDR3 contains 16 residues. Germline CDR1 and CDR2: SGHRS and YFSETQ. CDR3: CASSLPTGVDGNTIYF. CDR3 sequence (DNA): TGCGCCAGCAGCTTGCCCACAGGGGTGGACGGAAACACCATATATTTT.

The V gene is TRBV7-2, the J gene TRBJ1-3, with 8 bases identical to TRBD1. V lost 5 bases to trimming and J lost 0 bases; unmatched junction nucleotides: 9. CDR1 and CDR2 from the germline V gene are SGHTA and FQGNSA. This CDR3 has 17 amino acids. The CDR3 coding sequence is TGTGCCAGCAGCCATAGCGAGGACAGGGCCTCTGGAAACACCATATATTTT. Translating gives CASSHSEDRASGNTIYF.

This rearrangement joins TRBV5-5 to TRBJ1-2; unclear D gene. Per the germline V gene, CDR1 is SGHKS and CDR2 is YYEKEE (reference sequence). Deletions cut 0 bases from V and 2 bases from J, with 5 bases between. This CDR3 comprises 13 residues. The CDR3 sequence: CASSLDTNYGYTF. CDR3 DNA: TGTGCCAGCAGCTTGGACACCAACTATGGCTACACCTTC.

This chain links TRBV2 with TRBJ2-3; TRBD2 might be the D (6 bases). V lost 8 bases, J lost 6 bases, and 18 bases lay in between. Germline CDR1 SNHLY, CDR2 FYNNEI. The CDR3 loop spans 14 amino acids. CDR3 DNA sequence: TGTGCCAGCCAACTGGGGGGACTCGGGGATACGCAGTATTTT. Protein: CASQLGGLGDTQYF.

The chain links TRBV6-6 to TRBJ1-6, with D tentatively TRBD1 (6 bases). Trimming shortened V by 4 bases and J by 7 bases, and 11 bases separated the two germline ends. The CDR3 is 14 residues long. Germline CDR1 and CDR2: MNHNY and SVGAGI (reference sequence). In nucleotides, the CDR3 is TGTGCCAGCAGTTTGGGTCAGGGGAATTCACCCCTCCACTTT. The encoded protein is CASSLGQGNSPLHF.

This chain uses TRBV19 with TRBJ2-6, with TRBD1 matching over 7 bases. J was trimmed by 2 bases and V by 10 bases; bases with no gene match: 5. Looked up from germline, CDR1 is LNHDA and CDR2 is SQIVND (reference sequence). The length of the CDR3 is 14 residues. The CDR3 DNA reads TGTGCCACCCACCAGGGGGCTGGGGCCAACGTCCTGACTTTC. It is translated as CATHQGAGANVLTF.

The CDR3 DNA reads TGTGCCAGCAGCAACCCTGGGTGGGCCGTCGGCTCTGGAAACACCATATATTTT. Its protein product is CASSNPGWAVGSGNTIYF. The rearrangement joins TRBV9 to TRBJ1-3; no clear D gene. Per germline, CDR1 SGDLS and CDR2 YYNGEE. Trimming left V 4 bases short and J 0 bases short, with 20 bases between. This CDR3 is built from 18 residues. Complete variable domain (other parts from reference TRBV9 and TRBJ1-3): DSGVTQTPKHLITATGQRVTLRCSPRSGDLSVYWYQQSLDQGLQFLIQYYNGEERAKGNILERFSAQQFPDLHSELNLSSLELGDSALYFCASSNPGWAVGSGNTIYFGEGSWLTVV.

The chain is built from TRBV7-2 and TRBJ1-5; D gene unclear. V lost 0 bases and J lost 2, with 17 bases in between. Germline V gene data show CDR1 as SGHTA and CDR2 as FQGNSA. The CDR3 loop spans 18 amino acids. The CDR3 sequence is CASSLASGVRMGNQPQHF. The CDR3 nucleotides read TGTGCCAGCAGCTTAGCGTCCGGAGTAAGGATGGGCAATCAGCCCCAGCATTTT.

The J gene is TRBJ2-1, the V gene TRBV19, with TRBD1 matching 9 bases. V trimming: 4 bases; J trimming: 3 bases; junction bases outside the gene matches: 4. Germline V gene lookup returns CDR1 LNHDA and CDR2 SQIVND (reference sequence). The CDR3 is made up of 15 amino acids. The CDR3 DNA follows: TGTGCCAGTAGTACACAGGGGGCGTACTACAATGAGCAGTTCTTC. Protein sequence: CASSTQGAYYNEQFF.

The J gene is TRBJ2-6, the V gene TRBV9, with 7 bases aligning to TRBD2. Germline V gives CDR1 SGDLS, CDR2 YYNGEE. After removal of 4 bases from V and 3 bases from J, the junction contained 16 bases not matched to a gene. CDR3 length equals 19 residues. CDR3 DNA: TGTGCCAGCAGCCCCCTTGGGGCTAGCGGCCTTGGTGGGGCCAACGTCCTGACTTTC. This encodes CASSPLGASGLGGANVLTF.

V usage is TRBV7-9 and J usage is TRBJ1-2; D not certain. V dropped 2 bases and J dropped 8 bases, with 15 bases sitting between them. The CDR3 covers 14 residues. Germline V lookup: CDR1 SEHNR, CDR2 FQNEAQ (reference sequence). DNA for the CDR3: TGTGCCAGCAGCTTACGTGGGCCCCCACTGGGCTACACCTTC. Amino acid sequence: CASSLRGPPLGYTF.

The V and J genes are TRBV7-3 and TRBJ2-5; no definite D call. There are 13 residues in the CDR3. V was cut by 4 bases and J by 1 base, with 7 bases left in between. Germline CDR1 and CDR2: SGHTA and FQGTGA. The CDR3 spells CASSSQLQETQYF. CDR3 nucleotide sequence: TGTGCCAGCAGCTCACAGCTCCAAGAGACCCAGTACTTC. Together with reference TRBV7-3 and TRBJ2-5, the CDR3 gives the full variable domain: GAGVSQTPSNKVTEKGKYVELRCDPISGHTALYWYRQSLGQGPEFLIYFQGTGAADDSGLPNDRFFAVRPEGSVSTLKIQRTERGDSAVYLCASSSQLQETQYFGPGTRLLVL.

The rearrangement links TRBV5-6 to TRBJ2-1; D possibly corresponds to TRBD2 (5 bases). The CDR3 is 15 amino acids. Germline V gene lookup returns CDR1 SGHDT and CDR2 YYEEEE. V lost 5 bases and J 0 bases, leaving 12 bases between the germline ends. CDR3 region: CASRKGVSSYNEQFF. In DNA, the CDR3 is TGTGCCAGCAGAAAGGGAGTCAGCTCCTACAATGAGCAGTTCTTC.

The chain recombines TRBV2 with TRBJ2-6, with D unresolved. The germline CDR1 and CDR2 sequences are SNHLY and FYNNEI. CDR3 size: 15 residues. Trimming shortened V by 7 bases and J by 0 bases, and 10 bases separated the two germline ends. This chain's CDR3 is CASKELVSGANVLTF. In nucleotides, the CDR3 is TGTGCCAGCAAGGAGTTGGTCTCTGGGGCCAACGTCCTGACTTTC.

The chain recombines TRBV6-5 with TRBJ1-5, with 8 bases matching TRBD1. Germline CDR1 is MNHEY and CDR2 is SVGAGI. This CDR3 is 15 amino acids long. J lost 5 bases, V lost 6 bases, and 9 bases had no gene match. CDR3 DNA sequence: TGTGCCAGCAGGGAATCCTACAGGGGGTATCAGCCCCAGCATTTT. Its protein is CASRESYRGYQPQHF.